Only one count was recorded for the clone carrying this TCR beta chain. The target antigen is unknown. These data belong to a study of post-analysis software for immune sequencing data. At the level of the study: The disease courses covered relapsing-remitting, secondary progressive and progressive-relapsing multiple sclerosis. Whole-study findings and limits: In patients, about 5 TRBV segments were more frequent than in controls, with TRBV5-6, TRBV5-1 and TRBV20-1 among them. Controls showed significantly higher normalized Chao1 diversity than did multiple sclerosis patients.

Built from TCR beta cDNA, the libraries had unique molecular identifiers in them. From approximately 0.95 to 9.8 million T cells, 400,000 to 500,000 cDNA molecules were obtained. MiXCR, applied by TCRdb to the PCR reads, yields one record per CDR3 protein. This sample has hundreds of thousands of distinct CDR3 sequences; just under 30% occur once, and the top ten carry approximately 0.55%. J lost 7 bases, V lost 1 base, and 11 bases had no gene match. This CDR3 region has 16 residues. Germline V gene lookup returns CDR1 LGHNA and CDR2 YNFKEQ. Sample: blood. This TCR derives from a girl aged 5 to 17 with multiple sclerosis. The rearrangement uses TRBV4-2 and TRBJ1-2; 8 bases align to TRBD1. In DNA, the CDR3 is TGTGCCAGCAGCCAAGTACGGGGACAGGATCTATTTGGCTACACCTTC. Residues: CASSQVRGQDLFGYTF.